The 16 T cell receptor beta chains below all came from one sample that was sequenced in a study of T cell responses to AZD1222 COVID-19 vaccine (dated by TCRdb to the early 2020s). Receptor libraries were prepared by the immunoSEQ multiplex PCR assay. Entries here come from immuneACCESS through TCRdb and include only in-frame sequences with V and J called. Some clones fail to appear in such tables; in the studies checked, an unresolved V gene covers under half of the shortfall, and the cause of the remainder is unknown. In this sample the table shows about 130,000 clones, more than 70% of which occur a single time. About 10% of the sample is in the top ten clones. The meaning of the sample's time point label: baseline before first vaccination. The sample in question was peripheral blood, obtained on day 0 of AZD1222 vaccination. The origin of the receptors is an adult in good health.

This chain connects TRBV6-5 to TRBJ1-1; the match to TRBD1 covers 9 bases. V was clipped by 6 bases and J by 1 base; unmatched bases: 3. Germline-derived CDR1 and CDR2 are MNHEY and SVGAGI. There are 14 residues in the CDR3. The CDR3 loop is CASRTGGGNTEAFF. The CDR3 nucleotides read TGTGCCAGCAGAACAGGGGGCGGGAACACTGAAGCTTTCTTT.

The sample holds a few counts of this clone. The J gene is TRBJ2-7, the V gene TRBV10-3; D possibly corresponds to TRBD1 (5 bases). Trimming took 4 bases from V and 3 from J, leaving 7 bases between them. The CDR3 contains 12 residues. Looked up from germline, CDR1 is ENHRY and CDR2 is SYGVKD. CDR3 in DNA: TGTGCCATCAGTGGGGGCCGCTACGAGCAGTACTTC. This translates into CAISGGRYEQYF.

The V and J genes are TRBV3-1 (or the pseudogene TRBV3-2) and TRBJ2-2; TRBD1 might be the D (5 bases). From germline, CDR1 is LGHDT and CDR2 YNNKEL (reference sequence). V was cut by 0 bases and J by 3 bases, with 11 bases left in between. The length of the CDR3 is 16 residues. Here the CDR3 reads CASSQDKGFDTGELFF. The CDR3 DNA reads as TGTGCCAGCAGCCAAGATAAGGGGTTCGACACCGGGGAGCTGTTTTTT.

V is TRBV5-8 and J is TRBJ1-1; no firm D call. V was pared by 0 bases and J by 10 bases, with 4 bases between. Per germline, CDR1 SGHTS and CDR2 YDEGEE. This CDR3 region has 10 residues. The CDR3 protein is CASSLGAAFF. The CDR3 region has the DNA TGTGCCAGCAGCTTGGGTGCAGCTTTCTTT.

The rearrangement uses TRBV5-1 and TRBJ1-1, with a weak D call TRBD1 (5 bases). The CDR3 is 15 amino acids. The ends were cut back, 5 bases at V and 0 bases at J, with 14 bases in the middle. Germline CDR1 SGHRS, CDR2 YFSETQ. CDR3 sequence: CASRGREIMNTEAFF. CDR3 DNA: TGCGCCAGCAGAGGCAGGGAAATCATGAACACTGAAGCTTTCTTT.

This chain joins TRBV27 and TRBJ1-2; weak D call: TRBD1 (5 bases). With 7 bases removed from V and 5 bases from J, the gap between germline ends came to 17 bases. Germline CDR1 and CDR2: MNHEY and SMNVEV (reference sequence). The CDR3 is made up of 14 amino acids. CDR3: CASTFRGGAYGYTF. CDR3 coding DNA: TGTGCCAGCACCTTCCGGGGGGGTGCTTATGGCTACACCTTC.

This chain joins TRBV28 and TRBJ2-5; TRBD1 might be the D (6 bases). The germline CDR1 and CDR2 sequences are MDHEN and SYDVKM. V was cut by 6 bases and J by 0 bases, with 23 bases left in between. The CDR3 is 18 amino acids. The CDR3 loop reads CASSQRQARMQNQETQYF. CDR3 DNA: TGTGCCAGCAGCCAAAGACAGGCCCGAATGCAAAACCAAGAGACCCAGTACTTC.

This rearrangement joins TRBV3-1 (or the pseudogene TRBV3-2) to TRBJ1-2; tentatively, D is TRBD1 (5 bases). The CDR3 loop spans 14 amino acids. Trimming removed 0 bases from V and 4 bases from J, with 9 bases in between. Germline assignment: CDR1 LGHDT and CDR2 YNNKEL (reference sequence). CDR3 nucleotide sequence: TGTGCCAGCAGCCAAGATGTAGGGACCTATGGCTACACCTTC. Protein product: CASSQDVGTYGYTF.

This clone showed up just once. The V and J genes are TRBV28 and TRBJ1-5; D remains unclear. The germline CDR1 and CDR2 sequences are MDHEN and SYDVKM. V was shortened by 5 bases and J by 0 bases, with 11 bases between the two germline ends. The CDR3 runs 15 residues. This chain's CDR3 is CASSTRGYSNQPQHF. The DNA for the CDR3 is TGTGCCAGCAGTACCCGGGGATATAGCAATCAGCCCCAGCATTTT.

This sequence joins TRBV19 and TRBJ2-2; D gene unclear. The germline V gene has CDR1 LNHDA and CDR2 SQIVND (reference sequence). Trimming removed 2 bases at V and 5 bases at J, with 6 bases between. This CDR3 region has 13 residues. The CDR3 reads CASSILPTGELFF. In DNA form, the CDR3 reads TGTGCCAGTAGTATACTTCCAACCGGGGAGCTGTTTTTT.

The gene calls are TRBV30 and TRBJ1-2; D unclear. Deletions cut 4 bases from V and 7 bases from J, with 13 bases between. This CDR3 contains 12 residues. The germline V gene encodes CDR1 GTSNPN and CDR2 SVGIG (reference sequence). The DNA of the CDR3 is TGTGCCTGGACCCTCAATGGTCCTGGCTACACCTTC. Protein: CAWTLNGPGYTF. Drawing the rest from reference TRBV30 and TRBJ1-2, the complete variable domain is SQTIHQWPATLVQPVGSPLSLECTVEGTSNPNLYWYRQAAGRGLQLLFYSVGIGQISSEVPQNLSASRPQDRQFILSSKKLLLSDSGFYLCAWTLNGPGYTFGSGTRLTVV.

The genes are TRBV2 and TRBJ2-1; D call uncertain. The CDR3 consists of 14 residues. Trimming removed 4 bases at V and 0 bases at J, with 7 bases between. CDR1 and CDR2 from the germline V gene are SNHLY and FYNNEI. The CDR3 is CASSASSSYNEQFF. The CDR3 region has the DNA TGTGCCAGCAGTGCGTCGAGCTCCTACAATGAGCAGTTCTTC.

This clone was found once. The chain combines TRBV23-1 with TRBJ2-3; weak D call: TRBD1 (7 bases). TRBV23-1 is given ORF status, its function remaining uncertain. The germline V and J ends were trimmed by 7 bases and 3 bases, with 29 bases remaining between them. The CDR3 sequence is 19 residues long. DNA of the CDR3: TGCGCCAGCACAGGGACAGATCCCAAACAATGCCGGGGGACAGATACGCAGTATTTT. Its translation is CASTGTDPKQCRGTDTQYF.

CDR3 in amino acids: CASSPQKGNYGYTF. Written as DNA, the CDR3 is TGTGCCAGCTCCCCACAGAAGGGAAACTATGGCTACACCTTC. The rearrangement uses TRBV6-5 and TRBJ1-2, with unresolved D. The CDR3 length is 14 residues. With 8 bases removed from V and 2 bases from J, the gap between germline ends came to 15 bases. Germline V gene data show CDR1 as MNHEY and CDR2 as SVGAGI.

This clone was seen only a few times. The chain carries TRBV13 and TRBJ1-6; D not certain. The V and J ends lost 7 bases and 10 bases respectively, with 17 bases between them. This CDR3 contains 14 residues. Germline V CDR1 and CDR2: PRHDT, FYEKMQ (reference sequence). The CDR3 coding sequence is TGTGCCAGCACTAGCCTGGTAATAGGATCACCCCTCCACTTT. It encodes CASTSLVIGSPLHF.

V usage is TRBV2 and J usage is TRBJ1-1, with D possibly being TRBD1 (6 bases). The V gene's germline CDR1 is SNHLY and CDR2 FYNNEI. V lost 6 bases and J 8 bases, leaving 16 bases between the germline ends. There are 13 residues in the CDR3. CDR3 in DNA: TGTGCCAGCAGGGAGAATACAGGGTTGGAAGCTTTCTTT. It specifies CASRENTGLEAFF.